The T cell receptor beta chain under discussion was sequenced for a study of vaccination and CD4 T cells after COVID-19 (dated 2022 in TCRdb). Concerning the study at large: Convalescent patients had a positive SARS-CoV-2 result on nasal swab PCR, and of these patients, fewer than ten had mild disease and one had severe disease. Post-COVID blood samples were collected from convalescent patients a median of roughly 100 days after diagnosis, with a range of roughly 30 to 161 days. Each participant got two doses of either the Pfizer-BioNTech BNT162b2 vaccine (n=8) or the Moderna mRNA-1273 vaccine (n=2). Post-vaccine blood samples were obtained a median of approximately 74 days after the second vaccine dose, with a range of about 12 to 241 days. As controls, cultures received a CEFX viral epitope pool (the positive control), an HIV-1 Nef peptide pool (the negative control), or no peptide at all. The convalescent cohort comprised six males and four females, including two Hispanic individuals, seven Caucasians, two Asians and one multiracial person. In 10 COVID-19 convalescent patients and several infection-naive healthy vaccine recipients, the spike-specific CD4+ TCR repertoire before mRNA vaccination was compared with the repertoire after mRNA vaccination. For stimulating the cultures, overlapping spike peptide pools were used, derived from SARS-CoV-2 as well as from the common cold coronaviruses HCoV-NL63, HCoV-OC43 and HCoV-229E.

Of note for this clonotype: Its antigen is still unknown. No base quality values were provided; no much bigger clone lies one nucleotide off.

This specimen's treatment or condition label, interpreted: approximately nine-day PBMC culture with coronavirus spike peptide pools or control peptides (ViraFEST assay). The ViraFEST assay, used in the study, expanded antigen-specific T cells with peptide pools and then identified the expanded clonotypes through TCR sequencing. The positive SARS-CoV-2 PCR tests of the convalescent patients were dated from March to December 2020, before the Alpha, Beta and Delta variants emerged in the United States. Each well held 2 million to 2.5 million PBMCs cultured with 9 to 10 ug/ml peptide pools in IMDM containing roughly 4.7% human AB serum and approximately 10 IU/ml IL-2. On days 3 and 7, half of the culture medium was replaced with fresh IL-2-containing medium. After 10 days of culture, CD4+ T cells were isolated by negative selection using the EasySep CD4+ T cell isolation kit. PBMCs were separated from whole blood using Ficoll-Paque Plus gradient centrifugation and then either used fresh or cryopreserved at -140C. Triplicate wells were generally used for each culture condition.

The CDR3 measures 13 amino acids from cysteine to phenylalanine. The only DNA kept is the CDR3, 39 bases in frame from the first base. The germline V gene provides CDR1 SGHVS and CDR2 FQNEAQ. The germline ends are 9 bases apart after V is trimmed by 1 base and J by 8 bases. Beyond this particular receptor, the publication reports: The median number of SARS-CoV-2-reactive clonotypes rose from around 22 after infection to 38 after vaccination, but the change was not significant. In convalescent patients, nearly all vaccine-specific clones (304 of 307) were found to be mono-reactive for SARS-CoV-2 spike rather than cross-reactive with common cold coronaviruses. Among the post-vaccine SARS-CoV-2-reactive clones in convalescent patients, a median around 86% showed up only after vaccination, which suggests vaccine-specific priming. The study included relatively few convalescent patients and did not analyze early timepoints after natural infection.

Library construction relied on PCR. TCR sequencing of DNA from cultured CD4+ T cells used the Oncomine TCR Beta short-read assay at the Johns Hopkins FTIC core. The QIAamp micro DNA kit was used to extract genomic DNA from the cultured CD4+ T cells. Oncomine TCR Beta libraries made from cultured CD4+ T cells were pooled using unique dual indexes and sequenced on an Illumina iSeq 100. On the study's bioinformatics: Non-productive sequences were filtered out, and CDR3s that did not start with C, did not end with F or W, or were shorter than 7 amino acids were discarded. The MANAFEST web application was used to identify antigen-specific clonotypes by comparing peptide-stimulated wells against reference wells and other culture wells. Positive clones required FDR below 0.05, an odds ratio above 5, and productive frequency above 0.1% in at least two of three replicate wells. Clonotypes that were significantly expanded in both SARS-CoV-2 spike wells and at least one common cold coronavirus spike condition were defined as cross-reactive. CDR3 homology was assessed with Levenshtein distances (stringdist) and unrooted phylogenetic trees (ape) in R version 3.6.1. The public sequencing data were trimmed at Q25 with fastp and processed into clonotypes with MiXCR by TCRdb, which kept only in-frame beta chains. Merged by CDR3 protein, the rows form single entries marked with the most common genes and DNA. These V and J calls rely on TCRdb rather than the paper's analysis. This sample has approximately 15,000 distinct CDR3 sequences in its table, and about 53% of those were observed once. 3.5% to 4.5% of the sample belongs to the ten largest clones.

The clonotype comes from a human donor who had recovered from COVID-19. Here the chain combines TRBV7-8 and TRBJ2-1, with the D gene not confidently named. The sequencing used CD4+ T cells from blood, cultured in vitro, collected before SARS-CoV-2 vaccination. The CDR3 protein is CASSLGMGDEQFF. Read as DNA, the sequence is TGTGCCAGCAGCTTAGGTATGGGCGATGAGCAGTTCTTC. The CDR3, completed at both ends by the reference TRBV7-8 and TRBJ2-1 genes, gives the full variable domain GAGVSQSPRYKVAKRGQDVALRCDPISGHVSLFWYQQALGQGPEFLTYFQNEAQLDKSGLPSDRFFAERPEGSVSTLKIQRTQQEDSAVYLCASSLGMGDEQFFGPGTRLTVL.